These T cell receptor beta chains were read from a single sample in a study of cytomegalovirus exposure and HLA in healthy donors. This table comes from immunoSEQ multiplex PCR, and its TCRdb copy is limited to in-frame clones, with some not included. Seen here are roughly 140,000 clones, around 83% observed once, and the top ten hold around 4%. The sequenced material came from PBMCs. Receptors were obtained from a middle-aged man in good health and CMV-seropositive. CDR3s include the opening cysteine and the closing phenylalanine or tryptophan. The order of the fields is clone size, V gene, D gene, J gene, CDR3 protein, CDR3 DNA. D genes are given only for firm matches. Clone sizes are given selectively: once, few, many, or a class where the clone is expanded.

>-|TRBV30|-|TRBJ2-5
CAWSVAETQYF
TGTGCCTGGAGTGTTGCGGAGACCCAGTACTTC
>-|TRBV7-6|TRBD2|TRBJ2-1
CASSIGLAGGPRYNEQFF
TGTGCCAGCAGCATAGGACTAGCGGGAGGGCCTAGGTACAATGAGCAGTTCTTC
>-|TRBV28|TRBD2|TRBJ2-3
CASSLTPRTSGRGTQYF
TGTGCCAGCAGTTTGACCCCCAGGACTAGCGGGAGGGGTACGCAGTATTTT
>-|TRBV30|TRBD1|TRBJ2-1
CASGTGTYNEQFF
TGTGCCTCCGGGACAGGGACATACAATGAGCAGTTCTTC
>-|TRBV6-1|TRBD1|TRBJ1-2
CASSSPGQGDYGYTF
TGTGCCAGCAGTTCCCCGGGACAGGGGGACTATGGCTACACCTTC
>few|TRBV10-1|TRBD2|TRBJ2-1
CASSDLAGGYNEQFF
TGCGCCAGCAGTGATTTAGCGGGAGGGTACAATGAGCAGTTCTTC
>-|TRBV5-1|-|TRBJ2-5
CASSPSSRTGLQETQYF
TGCGCCAGCAGCCCCTCCAGCCGAACAGGGCTACAAGAGACCCAGTACTTC
>once|TRBV7-3|TRBD2|TRBJ2-2
CASSSTSGMYTGELFF
TGTGCCAGCAGCTCCACTAGCGGGATGTACACCGGGGAGCTGTTTTTT
>-|TRBV4-2|-|TRBJ1-2
CASSQERQGYGYTF
TGTGCCAGCAGCCAAGAGAGGCAGGGTTATGGCTACACCTTC
>-|TRBV10-1|-|TRBJ2-1
CASSDGHGVNEQFF
TGCGCCAGCAGTGACGGCCACGGGGTCAATGAGCAGTTCTTC
>few|TRBV11-2|TRBD1|TRBJ1-2
CASSPTGDGGYTF
TGTGCCAGCAGCCCAACAGGGGATGGGGGCTACACCTTC
>-|TRBV19|-|TRBJ1-6
CASKSSQGYSPLHF
TGTGCCAGTAAGTCCTCGCAGGGGTATTCACCCCTCCACTTT
>-|TRBV7-6|-|TRBJ1-1
CASSFQGNTEAFF
TGTGCCAGCAGCTTTCAGGGTAACACTGAAGCTTTCTTT
>-|TRBV7-2|TRBD2|TRBJ2-2
CASSRRAGGGTGELFF
TGTGCCAGCAGCCGCAGAGCGGGAGGGGGGACCGGGGAGCTGTTTTTT
>-|TRBV5-4|TRBD1|TRBJ1-6
CASSPGAGGLNSPLHF
TGTGCCAGCAGCCCGGGGGCAGGGGGCTTGAATTCACCCCTCCACTTT
>-|TRBV10-3|-|TRBJ2-1
CAIQERDEQFF
TGTGCCATCCAAGAACGGGATGAGCAGTTCTTC
>few|TRBV9|-|TRBJ1-2
CASSEGIYGYTF
TGTGCCAGCAGCGAGGGGATTTATGGCTACACCTTC
>-|TRBV7-9|TRBD1|TRBJ1-1
CASSPGGTADNTEAFF
TGTGCCAGCAGCCCCGGCGGGACAGCTGATAACACTGAAGCTTTCTTT
>-|TRBV11-2|-|TRBJ1-1
CASSVYRARKDTEAFF
TGTGCCAGCAGCGTTTACAGGGCCAGAAAGGACACTGAAGCTTTCTTT
>once|TRBV7-9|TRBD2|TRBJ2-7
CASSFTSGSYEQYF
TGTGCCAGCAGCTTCACTAGCGGGAGCTACGAGCAGTACTTC
>-|TRBV4-3|-|TRBJ2-5
CASSQGRGHSETQYF
TGCGCCAGCAGCCAGGGGAGGGGACATTCAGAGACCCAGTACTTC
>-|TRBV12-5|-|TRBJ2-7
CASALGRRSSYEQYF
TGTGCTAGTGCCTTGGGTAGGAGGAGCTCCTACGAGCAGTACTTC
>-|TRBV19|-|TRBJ1-2
CASSIDHRGRREKGGTF
TGTGCCAGTAGTATAGACCACCGGGGACGACGAGAGAAGGGAGGCACCTTC
>-|TRBV9|-|TRBJ1-1
CASSETGSMNTEAFF
TGTGCCAGCAGCGAAACAGGGTCCATGAACACTGAAGCTTTCTTT
>-|TRBV27|-|TRBJ1-1
CASSLKPRGAAEAFF
TGTGCCAGCAGTTTAAAACCCCGTGGAGCCGCTGAAGCTTTCTTT
>-|TRBV7-9|-|TRBJ1-1
CASSRVVGGGSTEAFF
TGTGCCAGCAGCCGCGTGGTTGGTGGGGGCTCCACTGAAGCTTTCTTT
>-|TRBV30|-|TRBJ1-5
CAWSVRSGNQPQHF
TGTGCCTGGAGTGTACGGTCGGGCAATCAGCCCCAGCATTTT
>-|TRBV7-9|-|TRBJ1-1
CASSLVGKNTEAFF
TGTGCCAGCAGCTTAGTGGGCAAGAACACTGAAGCTTTCTTT
>once|TRBV9|TRBD1|TRBJ2-3
CASSVLGDRVTDTQYF
TGTGCCAGCAGCGTACTCGGTGACAGGGTAACAGATACGCAGTATTTT
>-|TRBV2|-|TRBJ1-1
CASSEAGGGVNTEAFF
TGTGCCAGCAGTGAAGCGGGGGGTGGAGTGAACACTGAAGCTTTCTTT
>-|TRBV5-1|TRBD2|TRBJ2-1
CASRGRLAGGGDEQFF
TGCGCCAGCAGAGGGAGACTAGCGGGAGGCGGCGATGAGCAGTTCTTC
>-|TRBV27|-|TRBJ1-1
CASSLTANTEAFF
TGTGCCAGCAGTTTAACAGCGAACACTGAAGCTTTCTTT
>-|TRBV25-1|-|TRBJ1-5
CASSACWARASNQPQHF
TGTGCCAGCAGTGCATGTTGGGCGAGGGCCAGCAATCAGCCCCAGCATTTT
>-|TRBV5-1|TRBD1|TRBJ2-1
CASSLQGARSYNEQFF
TGCGCCAGCAGCCTACAGGGGGCGCGATCCTACAATGAGCAGTTCTTC
>-|TRBV25-1|-|TRBJ1-1
CASSESIGGNTEAFF
TGTGCCAGCAGTGAATCTATCGGAGGGAACACTGAAGCTTTCTTT
>-|TRBV6-6|-|TRBJ2-3
CASSYWAGETDTQYF
TGTGCCAGCAGTTACTGGGCCGGGGAGACAGATACGCAGTATTTT
>-|TRBV5-3|TRBD1|TRBJ2-5
CARSCPGQGKETQYF
TGTGCCAGATCCTGTCCGGGACAGGGGAAAGAGACCCAGTACTTC
>-|TRBV5-1|TRBD1|TRBJ1-2
CASSLGQGANYGYTF
TGCGCCAGCAGCCTAGGACAGGGGGCCAACTATGGCTACACCTTC
>-|TRBV9|TRBD1|TRBJ2-1
CASSVEGAQSGYNEQFF
TGTGCCAGCAGCGTAGAGGGGGCGCAATCGGGATACAATGAGCAGTTCTTC